The source of this T cell receptor (beta chain) is a study of T cell responses to AZD1222 COVID-19 vaccine. Clones were read by immunoSEQ multiplex PCR, and TCRdb kept only the in-frame ones, dropping some. Among 240,000 or so clones listed, approximately 95% were seen once. As regards this clone: Its specificity is not known.

CDR3 size: 15 residues. Trimming took off 5 bases at V and 2 bases at J, with 13 bases between the two ends. Germline CDR1 and CDR2: SGHAT and FQNNGV. Study-wide results and limits: Baseline seropositivity characterized only six AZD1222 recipients. Donors in the cohort were predominantly white British and more often female, and clonal diversity was possibly underestimated. Spike was spanned by vaccine-associated CD4 TCRs, which were dominant at 160-218 and 743-854. Per reports, nearly half of all spike-specific TCRs target regions that are unmutated in variants.

This sequence originates from an adult in good health. The sample was peripheral blood, taken on day 0 of AZD1222 vaccination. The rearrangement joins TRBV11-2 to TRBJ2-4; D possibly corresponds to TRBD2 (6 bases). As DNA, the CDR3 is TGTGCCAGCAGCCCCATAGCGGCCCCCAAAAACATTCAGTACTTC. Protein: CASSPIAAPKNIQYF.